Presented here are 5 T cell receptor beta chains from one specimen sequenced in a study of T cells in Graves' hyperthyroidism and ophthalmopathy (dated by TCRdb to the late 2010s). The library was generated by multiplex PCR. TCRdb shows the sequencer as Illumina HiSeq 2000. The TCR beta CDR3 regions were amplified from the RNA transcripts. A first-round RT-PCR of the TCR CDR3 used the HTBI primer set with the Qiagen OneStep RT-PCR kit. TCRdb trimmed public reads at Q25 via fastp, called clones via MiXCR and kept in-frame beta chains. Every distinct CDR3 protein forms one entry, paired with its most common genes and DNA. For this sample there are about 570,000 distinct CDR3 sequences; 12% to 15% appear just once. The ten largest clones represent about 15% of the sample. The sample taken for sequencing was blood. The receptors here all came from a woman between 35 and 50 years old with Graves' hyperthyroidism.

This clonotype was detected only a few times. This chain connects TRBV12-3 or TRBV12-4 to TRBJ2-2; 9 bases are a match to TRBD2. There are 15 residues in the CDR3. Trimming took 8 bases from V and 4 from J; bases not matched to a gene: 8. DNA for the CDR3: TGTGCCAGCGGACCTAGCGGGACGGGCACCGGGGAGCTGTTTTTT. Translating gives CASGPSGTGTGELFF.

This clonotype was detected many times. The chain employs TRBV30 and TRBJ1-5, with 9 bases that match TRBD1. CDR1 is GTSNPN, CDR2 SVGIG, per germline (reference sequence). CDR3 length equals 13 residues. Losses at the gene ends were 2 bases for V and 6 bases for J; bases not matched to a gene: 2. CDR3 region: CAWSTGGSQPQHF. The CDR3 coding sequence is TGTGCCTGGAGTACAGGGGGCTCTCAGCCCCAGCATTTT. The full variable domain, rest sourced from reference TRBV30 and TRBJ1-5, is SQTIHQWPATLVQPVGSPLSLECTVEGTSNPNLYWYRQAAGRGLQLLFYSVGIGQISSEVPQNLSASRPQDRQFILSSKKLLLSDSGFYLCAWSTGGSQPQHFGDGTRLSIL.

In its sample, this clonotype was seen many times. CDR3 protein: CASSVAWSSPGDTQYF. As DNA, the CDR3 is TGTGCCAGCAGTGTGGCTTGGTCCTCCCCCGGGGATACGCAGTATTTT. The chain is built from TRBV2 and TRBJ2-3; D is uncertain. Germline values: CDR1 SNHLY, CDR2 FYNNEI. There are 16 residues in the CDR3. The ends were cut back, 4 bases at V and 6 bases at J, with 20 bases in the middle.

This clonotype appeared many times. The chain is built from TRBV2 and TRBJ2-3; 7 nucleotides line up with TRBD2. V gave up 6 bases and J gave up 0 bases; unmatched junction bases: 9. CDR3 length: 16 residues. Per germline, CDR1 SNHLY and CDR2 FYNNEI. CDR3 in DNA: TGTGCCAGCAGGGGGACTAACCTATTTAGCACAGATACGCAGTATTTT. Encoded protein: CASRGTNLFSTDTQYF.

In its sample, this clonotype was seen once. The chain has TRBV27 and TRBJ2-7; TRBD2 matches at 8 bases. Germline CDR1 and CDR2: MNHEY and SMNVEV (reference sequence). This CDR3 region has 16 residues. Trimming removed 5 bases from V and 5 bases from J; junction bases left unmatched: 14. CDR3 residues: CASSPPLERENHEQYF. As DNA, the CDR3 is TGTGCCAGCAGTCCCCCCTTGGAGCGGGAGAACCACGAGCAGTACTTC.